The 2 T cell receptor beta chains below all came from one sample that was sequenced in a study of memory CD4+ T cells and cytomegalovirus serostatus. Single viable CD3+CD4+CD8-CD45RO+ cells were sorted as the memory CD4+ T cells. Repertoires were generated with immunoSEQ multiplex PCR, while TCRdb's copy carries only in-frame clones and drops some. The sample includes approximately 50,000 clones, around three quarters seen only once; the top ten take about 2.6%. Sequences were obtained from memory CD4+ T cells from blood. These receptors came from an adult in good health and CMV-seropositive.

The J gene is TRBJ2-2, the V gene TRBV7-9, with 9 positions matching TRBD1. The CDR3 has 18 residues. V was pared by 1 base and J by 1 base, with 7 bases of the junction left unmatched. From germline, CDR1 is SEHNR and CDR2 FQNEAQ (reference sequence). Written as DNA, the CDR3 is TGTGCCAGCAGCTTAGTACGACGGGGACAGGGGAACACCGGGGAGCTGTTTTTT. Translation: CASSLVRRGQGNTGELFF.

This clone was observed a few times. J is TRBJ2-2 and V is TRBV9; possible D gene TRBD2, 5 bases. Per germline, CDR1 SGDLS and CDR2 YYNGEE. The germline V and J ends were trimmed by 0 bases and 6 bases, with 12 bases remaining between them. The CDR3 contains 15 residues. The CDR3 reads CASSVGIANSGELFF. The CDR3 region has the DNA TGTGCCAGCAGCGTAGGGATAGCGAATTCCGGGGAGCTGTTTTTT.